This T cell receptor beta chain was documented in a study of control samples from healthy donors and cancer patients. Germline lookup yields CDR1 SNHLY and CDR2 FYNNEI. The CDR3 loop spans 13 amino acids. J gave up 3 bases and V 11 bases, and 5 bases lay outside the gene matches. Here immunoSEQ multiplex PCR was the method, and the copy in TCRdb shows in-frame clones only, minus some. The sample lists tens of thousands of clones; over 85% were seen once. This clonotype originated in a man aged 50 to 60 in good health. Sample: blood. The J gene is TRBJ1-4, the V gene TRBV2; TRBD1 matches at 8 bases. The CDR3 DNA reads TGTGCCGCACAGGGGGGAGCTAATGAAAAACTGTTTTTT. This sequence encodes CAAQGGANEKLFF.